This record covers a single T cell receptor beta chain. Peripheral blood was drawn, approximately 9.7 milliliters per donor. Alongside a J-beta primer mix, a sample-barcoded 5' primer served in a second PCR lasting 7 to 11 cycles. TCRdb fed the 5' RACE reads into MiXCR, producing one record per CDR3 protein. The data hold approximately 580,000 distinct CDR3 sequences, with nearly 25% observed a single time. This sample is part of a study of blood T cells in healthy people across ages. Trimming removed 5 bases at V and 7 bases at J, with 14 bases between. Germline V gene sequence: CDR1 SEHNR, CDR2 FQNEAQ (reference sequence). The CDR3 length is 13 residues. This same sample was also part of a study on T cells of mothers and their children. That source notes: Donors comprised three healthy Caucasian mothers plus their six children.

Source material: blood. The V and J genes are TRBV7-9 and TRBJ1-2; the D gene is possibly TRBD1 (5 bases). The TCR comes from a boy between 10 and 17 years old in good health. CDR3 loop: CASSRDLLGGYTF. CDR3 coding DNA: TGTGCCAGCAGCCGGGACCTACTAGGTGGCTACACCTTC.